This T cell receptor (beta chain) was profiled in a study of T cell responses to AZD1222 COVID-19 vaccine. Broader study findings: Donors were mostly white British, more females; clonal diversity possibly underestimated. AZD1222 recipients seropositive at baseline numbered only 5 to 7. Compared with day 0, the breadth and depth of the Spike-specific TCR repertoire rose significantly after two doses of AZD1222.

This clone was seen just once. Antigen unknown. This CDR3 is 15 amino acids long. With V trimmed by 2 bases and J by 4 bases, 4 bases remained unmatched. Germline CDR1 is MDHEN and CDR2 is SYDVKM. Only in-frame clones appear in the TCRdb table, and some are missing; sequencing was by immunoSEQ multiplex PCR. The data contain almost 70,000 clones, around 80% of them singletons. The sequence was collected from an adult who received the AZD1222 COVID-19 vaccine. Material: peripheral blood, obtained 28 days after the second AZD1222 dose. The gene calls are TRBV28 and TRBJ2-1; TRBD2 matches at 8 bases. CDR3 sequence reads: CASSLAGGRYNEQFF. In DNA, the CDR3 is TGTGCCAGCAGTTTAGCGGGGGGCCGTTACAATGAGCAGTTCTTC.